The 12 T cell receptor beta chains listed next were all sequenced from one sample in a study of glioma-infiltrating T cells. Using RNA template, CDR3s of TCR alpha and beta were amplified with iRepertoire arm-PCR. TCRdb re-analysed the multiplex PCR reads in MiXCR, keeping a single row per CDR3 protein. Among about 140,000 distinct CDR3 sequences, roughly two fifths were seen once, and the ten largest hold around 20%. Source material: glioma tissue, nonneoplastic brain tissue, or PBMCs (not recorded which). The receptor set was obtained from a human donor with low-grade glioma or glioblastoma, undergoing nonglioma brain surgery, or in good health (not recorded which).

V usage is TRBV30 and J usage is TRBJ1-5; maybe TRBD1 (5 bases). This CDR3 has 13 residues. V was clipped by 5 bases and J by 4 bases, with 12 bases between them. CDR1 and CDR2 (germline): GTSNPN, SVGIG (reference sequence). The DNA for the CDR3 is TGTGCCTGGGACGGCGGGGGGAATCAGCCCCAGCATTTT. It specifies CAWDGGGNQPQHF.

This clonotype has only a few counts. This chain joins TRBV6-1 and TRBJ1-2; D is unclear. The CDR3 loop spans 14 amino acids. V was cut by 5 bases and J by 6 bases, with 16 bases left in between. Germline values: CDR1 MNHNS, CDR2 SASEGT. In DNA, the CDR3 is TGTGCCAGCAGTCAGGCGGAATTGGGGAATGGCTACACCTTC. It specifies CASSQAELGNGYTF.

This clonotype was seen at least ten times. This rearrangement joins TRBV6-1 to TRBJ2-5, with no clear D. V lost 6 bases and J 5 bases, leaving 7 bases between the germline ends. CDR1 MNHNS and CDR2 SASEGT come from the germline V gene. CDR3 length: 11 residues. CDR3 DNA: TGTGCCAGCAGCTTCCTGGAGACCCAGTACTTC. It is translated as CASSFLETQYF.

This clonotype was detected a few times. The chain is built from TRBV2 and TRBJ2-3; maybe TRBD1 (5 bases). The ends were cut back, 4 bases at V and 1 base at J, with 9 bases in the middle. The CDR3 is 14 residues long. CDR1 and CDR2 (germline): SNHLY, FYNNEI. The CDR3 sequence is CASSGTPGTDTQYF. The CDR3, as DNA: TGTGCCAGCAGTGGGACACCTGGCACAGATACGCAGTATTTT.

The rearrangement joins TRBV15 to TRBJ2-3; D is perhaps TRBD1 (6 bases). Germline CDR1 LNHNV, CDR2 YYDKDF (reference sequence). V lost 7 bases, J lost 2 bases, and 13 bases lay in between. This CDR3 is 14 amino acids long. The CDR3 DNA is TGTGCCACCAAAAAGGGACACTCCACAGATACGCAGTATTTT. Encoded protein: CATKKGHSTDTQYF.

The J gene is TRBJ1-4, the V gene TRBV18, with TRBD1 as a possible D gene (5 bases). Between the trimmed V and J ends, which lost 0 bases and 3 bases, there was a span of 8 bases. This CDR3 comprises 15 residues. Germline V CDR1 and CDR2: KGHSH, LQKENI. CDR3 coding DNA: TGTGCCAGCTCACCACCGTCCAGGGCTAATGAAAAACTGTTTTTT. Translation: CASSPPSRANEKLFF.

Only a few counts were recorded for this clonotype. V and J are TRBV20-1 and TRBJ2-7; D is ambiguous. Looked up from germline, CDR1 is DFQATT and CDR2 is SNEGSKA (reference sequence). The CDR3 is made up of 15 amino acids. Trimming cost V 7 bases and J 3 bases, with 22 bases left between them. CDR3 amino acids: CSERPIGQLGYEQYF. In nucleotides, the CDR3 is TGCAGTGAAAGACCCATTGGGCAGCTAGGCTACGAGCAGTACTTC.

This clonotype was seen more than once but under ten times. The rearrangement links TRBV24-1 to TRBJ1-1; weak D call: TRBD1 (6 bases). The V end was cut by 7 bases, the J end by 0 bases, with 8 bases between. Germline V lookup: CDR1 KGHDR, CDR2 SFDVKD. The CDR3 extends over 13 amino acids. The CDR3 nucleotides are TGTGCCACCAGGGACAGCTTGAACACTGAAGCTTTCTTT. Protein sequence: CATRDSLNTEAFF.

This clonotype turned up a few times. The V gene is TRBV20-1, the J gene TRBJ2-3; the D is unclear. Trimming cost V 3 bases and J 1 base, with 8 bases left between them. The CDR3 runs 13 residues. CDR1 DFQATT and CDR2 SNEGSKA come from the germline V gene (reference sequence). The CDR3 coding sequence is TGCAGTGCTAGTCATGCGGGCACAGATACGCAGTATTTT. Translating gives CSASHAGTDTQYF.

This rearrangement joins TRBV20-1 to TRBJ1-2, with D perhaps matching TRBD1 (5 bases). Deletions cut 3 bases from V and 4 bases from J, with 18 bases between. This CDR3 comprises 15 residues. Germline lookup yields CDR1 DFQATT and CDR2 SNEGSKA (reference sequence). In nucleotides, the CDR3 is TGCAGTGCTAGCCGATCGGGGGTAGGCGGCTATGGCTACACCTTC. Protein product: CSASRSGVGGYGYTF.

V and J are TRBV2 and TRBJ2-7; possible D gene TRBD2, 6 bases. The V end was cut by 6 bases, the J end by 6 bases, with 12 bases between. The CDR3 has 12 residues. Germline values: CDR1 SNHLY, CDR2 FYNNEI. CDR3 bases: TGTGCCAGCAGGGCCGGGAGCAGCGAGCAGTACTTC. Amino acid sequence: CASRAGSSEQYF.

This clonotype occurred once. The J gene is TRBJ2-7, the V gene TRBV6-6, with 8 bases aligning to TRBD1. CDR3 size: 14 residues. Germline assignment: CDR1 MNHNY and CDR2 SVGAGI (reference sequence). The J segment lost 4 bases and the V segment lost 8 bases, leaving 10 bases of the junction unmatched. The CDR3 coding sequence is TGTGCCAGCGGTTCCCTAGGGACAGGTTACGAGCAGTACTTC. Its protein product is CASGSLGTGYEQYF.